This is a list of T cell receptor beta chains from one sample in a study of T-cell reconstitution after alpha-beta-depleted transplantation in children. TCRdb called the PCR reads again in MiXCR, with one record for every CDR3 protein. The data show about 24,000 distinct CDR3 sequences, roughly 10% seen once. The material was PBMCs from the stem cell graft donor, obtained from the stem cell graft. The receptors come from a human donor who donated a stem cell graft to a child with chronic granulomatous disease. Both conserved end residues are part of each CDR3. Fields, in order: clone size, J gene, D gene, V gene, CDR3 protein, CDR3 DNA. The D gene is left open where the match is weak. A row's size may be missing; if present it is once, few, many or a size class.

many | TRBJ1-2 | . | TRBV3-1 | CASTPSSRTALDYGYTF | TGTGCCAGCACCCCCTCTTCCAGGACGGCCCTTGACTATGGCTACACCTTC
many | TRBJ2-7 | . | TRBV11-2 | CASSPRVREWSYEQYF | TGTGCCAGCAGCCCCCGGGTCCGGGAGTGGTCCTACGAGCAGTACTTC
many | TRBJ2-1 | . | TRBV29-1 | CSVEVRGNEQFF | TGCAGCGTTGAAGTTAGGGGGAATGAGCAGTTCTTC
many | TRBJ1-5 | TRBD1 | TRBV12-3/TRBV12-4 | CASSPGQGYQPQHF | TGTGCCAGCAGTCCCGGACAGGGGTATCAGCCCCAGCATTTT
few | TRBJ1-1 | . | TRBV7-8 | CASSDLGGDWAFF | TGTGCCAGCAGCGACCTGGGTGGGGATTGGGCTTTCTTT
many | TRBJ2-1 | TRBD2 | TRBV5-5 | CASSSRLAGSDEQFF | TGTGCCAGCAGCTCGCGACTAGCCGGTTCGGATGAGCAGTTCTTC
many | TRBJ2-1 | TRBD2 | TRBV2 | CASSDIAGYNEQFF | TGTGCCAGCAGTGATATAGCGGGTTACAATGAGCAGTTCTTC
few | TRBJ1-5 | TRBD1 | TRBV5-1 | CASSRGTGRGQPQHF | TGCGCCAGCAGCCGAGGGACAGGGAGGGGTCAGCCCCAGCATTTT
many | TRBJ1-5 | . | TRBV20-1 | CSARDDLTGSGNQPQHF | TGCAGTGCTAGAGATGACCTTACAGGTAGCGGCAATCAGCCCCAGCATTTT
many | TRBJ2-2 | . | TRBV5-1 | CASSFVRGAGELFF | TGCGCCAGCAGCTTTGTAAGAGGAGCCGGGGAGCTGTTTTTT
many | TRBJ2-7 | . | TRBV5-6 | CASSIGGVGEQYF | TGTGCCAGCAGCATTGGTGGGGTTGGGGAGCAGTACTTC
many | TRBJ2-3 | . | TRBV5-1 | CASSSATPDTQYF | TGCGCCAGCAGCTCAGCGACCCCAGATACGCAGTATTTT
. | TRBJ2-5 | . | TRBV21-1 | CANIKRREETQYF | TGTGCCAACATTAAGCGCAGGGAAGAGACCCAGTACTTC
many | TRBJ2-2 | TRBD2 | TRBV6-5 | CASSPLAANTGELFF | TGTGCCAGCAGCCCTCTAGCGGCGAACACCGGGGAGCTGTTTTTT
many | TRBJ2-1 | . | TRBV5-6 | CASSLKQGSYNEQFF | TGTGCCAGCAGCTTGAAACAGGGATCCTACAATGAGCAGTTCTTC
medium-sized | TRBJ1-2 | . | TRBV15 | CATSTGAEGYTF | TGTGCCACCAGCACCGGGGCTGAGGGCTACACCTTC
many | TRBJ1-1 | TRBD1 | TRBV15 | CATSETGTGTFGTEAFF | TGTGCCACCAGCGAAACCGGGACAGGGACCTTTGGCACTGAAGCTTTCTTT
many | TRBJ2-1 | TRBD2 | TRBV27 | CASSPPPRLAANEQFF | TGTGCCAGCAGTCCCCCCCCCCGACTAGCGGCCAATGAGCAGTTCTTC
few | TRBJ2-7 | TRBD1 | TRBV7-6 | CASSPQATGAEQYF | TGTGCCAGCAGCCCCCAGGCGACAGGGGCCGAGCAGTACTTC
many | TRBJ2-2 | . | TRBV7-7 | CASKSGENTGELFF | TGTGCCAGCAAAAGCGGAGAAAACACCGGGGAGCTGTTTTTT
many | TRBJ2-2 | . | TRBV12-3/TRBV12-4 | CASSFYSLINTGELFF | TGTGCCAGCAGTTTTTACTCCCTAATTAACACCGGGGAGCTGTTTTTT
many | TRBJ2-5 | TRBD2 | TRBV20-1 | CSARGTSGSQETQYF | TGCAGTGCTAGGGGGACTAGCGGGAGTCAAGAGACCCAGTACTTC
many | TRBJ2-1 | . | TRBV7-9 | CASSWDREQFF | TGTGCCAGCAGCTGGGACCGGGAGCAGTTCTTC
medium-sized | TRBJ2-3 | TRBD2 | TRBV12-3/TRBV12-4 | CASTPSSSGYASTDTQYF | TGTGCCAGCACCCCTTCCTCTAGCGGCTATGCTAGCACAGATACGCAGTATTTT
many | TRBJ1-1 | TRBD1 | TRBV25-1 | CASSENRGQITEAFF | TGTGCCAGCAGTGAAAACAGGGGGCAAATCACTGAAGCTTTCTTT
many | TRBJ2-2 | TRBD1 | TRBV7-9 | CASSSSPVDRVGELFF | TGTGCCAGCAGCTCGTCTCCGGTGGACAGGGTAGGGGAGCTGTTTTTT
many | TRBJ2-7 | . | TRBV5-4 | CASSLQGRAGEQYF | TGTGCCAGCAGCCTACAGGGTAGGGCCGGCGAGCAGTACTTC
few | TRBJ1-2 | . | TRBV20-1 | CSASPHTGGYTF | TGCAGTGCTAGTCCGCACACCGGTGGCTACACCTTC
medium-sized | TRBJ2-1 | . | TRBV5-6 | CASSLGPYNEQFF | TGTGCCAGCAGCTTGGGACCTTACAATGAGCAGTTCTTC
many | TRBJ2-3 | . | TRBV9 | CASSVALGGRVRDTQYF | TGTGCCAGCAGCGTAGCCCTCGGGGGGCGGGTGAGAGATACGCAGTATTTT
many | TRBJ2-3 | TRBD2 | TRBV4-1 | CASSLQTSGRADTQYF | TGCGCCAGCAGCCTCCAAACTAGCGGGAGGGCAGATACGCAGTATTTT
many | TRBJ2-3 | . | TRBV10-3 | CAIRETSSTDTQYF | TGTGCCATCAGGGAGACAAGCAGCACAGATACGCAGTATTTT
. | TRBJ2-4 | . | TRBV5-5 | CAMSPGGDIQYF | TGTGCCATGAGCCCCGGAGGAGACATTCAGTACTTC
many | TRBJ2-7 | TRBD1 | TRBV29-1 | CSGGTGGEQYF | TGCAGCGGCGGGACAGGGGGCGAGCAGTACTTC
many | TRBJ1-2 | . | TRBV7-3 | CASSPGDPYGYTF | TGTGCCAGCAGCCCCGGGGACCCTTATGGCTACACCTTC
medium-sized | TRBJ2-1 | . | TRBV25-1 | CASSVKINEQFF | TGTGCCAGCAGTGTAAAGATCAATGAGCAGTTCTTC
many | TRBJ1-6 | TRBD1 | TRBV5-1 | CASSLRTGDNSSPLHF | TGCGCCAGCAGCTTGAGGACAGGAGATAACTCTTCACCCCTCCACTTT
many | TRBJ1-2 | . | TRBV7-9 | CASSSGLSLSYGYTF | TGTGCCAGCAGCTCCGGATTATCACTCTCCTATGGCTACACCTTC
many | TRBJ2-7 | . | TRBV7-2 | CASSPQDYEQYF | TGTGCCAGCAGCCCCCAGGACTACGAGCAGTACTTC
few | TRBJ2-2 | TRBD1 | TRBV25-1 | CASSSRSGQGSSGELFF | TGTGCCAGCAGTTCCCGTTCGGGACAGGGGTCTTCCGGGGAGCTGTTTTTT
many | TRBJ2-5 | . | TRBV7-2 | CASSPGTGGPETQYF | TGTGCCAGCAGCCCGGGTACCGGGGGCCCAGAGACCCAGTACTTC
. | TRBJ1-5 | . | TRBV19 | CASKWGGGNQPQHF | TGTGCCAGTAAATGGGGCGGGGGCAATCAGCCCCAGCATTTT
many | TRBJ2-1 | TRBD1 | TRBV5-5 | CASSPGQGAAVGIF | TGTGCCAGCAGCCCGGGACAGGGGGCCGCAGTAGGGATCTTC
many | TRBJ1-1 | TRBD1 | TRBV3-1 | CASSHSDRVTEAFF | TGTGCCAGCAGCCACAGTGACAGGGTCACTGAAGCTTTCTTT
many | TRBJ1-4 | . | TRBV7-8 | CASSPIYRDKGNEKLFF | TGTGCCAGCAGCCCGATATACCGGGACAAAGGAAATGAAAAACTGTTTTTT
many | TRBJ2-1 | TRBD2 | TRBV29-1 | CSVLPETSGEYRSEQFF | TGCAGCGTTCTTCCTGAAACTAGCGGGGAGTACAGGAGTGAGCAGTTCTTC
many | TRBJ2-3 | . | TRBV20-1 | CSARRGSVQDTQYF | TGCAGTGCTAGAAGAGGTAGCGTCCAAGATACGCAGTATTTT
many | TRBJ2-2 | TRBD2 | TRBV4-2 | CASSQDSGLGGRYTGELFF | TGTGCCAGCAGCCAAGATTCAGGTTTGGGCGGGAGGTACACCGGGGAGCTGTTTTTT
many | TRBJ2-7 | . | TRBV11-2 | CASSLGNGYEQYF | TGTGCCAGCAGCTTAGGTAATGGCTACGAGCAGTACTTC
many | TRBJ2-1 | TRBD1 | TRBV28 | CASSLILLEDRDDYNEQFF | TGTGCCAGCAGTTTAATTCTACTGGAGGACAGGGACGACTACAATGAGCAGTTCTTC
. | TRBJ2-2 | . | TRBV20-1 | CSARLDLAGELFF | TGCAGTGCTAGACTCGACCTGGCTGGGGAGCTGTTTTTC